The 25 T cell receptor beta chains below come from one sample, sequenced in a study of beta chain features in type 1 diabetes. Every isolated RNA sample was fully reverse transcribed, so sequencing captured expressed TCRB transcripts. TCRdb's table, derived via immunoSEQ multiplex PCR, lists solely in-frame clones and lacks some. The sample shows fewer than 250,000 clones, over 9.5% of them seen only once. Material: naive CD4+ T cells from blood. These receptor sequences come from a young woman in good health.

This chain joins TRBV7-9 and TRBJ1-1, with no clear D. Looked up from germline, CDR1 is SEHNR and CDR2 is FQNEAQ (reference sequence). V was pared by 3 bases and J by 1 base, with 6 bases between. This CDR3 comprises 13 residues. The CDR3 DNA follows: TGTGCCAGCAGCTTTAGTGGGAACACTGAAGCTTTCTTT. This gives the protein CASSFSGNTEAFF.

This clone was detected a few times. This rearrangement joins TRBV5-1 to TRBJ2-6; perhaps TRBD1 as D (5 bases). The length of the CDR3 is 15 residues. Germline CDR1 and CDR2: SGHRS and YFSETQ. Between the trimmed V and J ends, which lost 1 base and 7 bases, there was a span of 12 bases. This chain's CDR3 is CASSLQGTEANVLTF. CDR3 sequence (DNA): TGCGCCAGCAGCTTGCAGGGCACGGAAGCCAACGTCCTGACTTTC.

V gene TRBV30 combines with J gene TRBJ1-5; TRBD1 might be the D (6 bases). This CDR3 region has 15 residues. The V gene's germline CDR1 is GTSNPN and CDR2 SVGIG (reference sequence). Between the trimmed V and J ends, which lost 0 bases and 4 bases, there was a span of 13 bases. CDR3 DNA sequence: TGTGCCTGGAGTGTTCGCAGGGGCTTGAATCAGCCCCAGCATTTT. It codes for CAWSVRRGLNQPQHF.

Here the CDR3 DNA reads TGCGCCAGCCTCCTCGGAGGCAGGGGAGGGGAGACCCAGTACTTC. Encoded protein: CASLLGGRGGETQYF. This sequence joins TRBV5-1 and TRBJ2-5, with TRBD2 as a possible D gene (7 bases). CDR1 and CDR2 (germline): SGHRS, YFSETQ. The CDR3 covers 15 residues. Trimming took 7 bases from V and 5 from J, leaving 21 bases between them.

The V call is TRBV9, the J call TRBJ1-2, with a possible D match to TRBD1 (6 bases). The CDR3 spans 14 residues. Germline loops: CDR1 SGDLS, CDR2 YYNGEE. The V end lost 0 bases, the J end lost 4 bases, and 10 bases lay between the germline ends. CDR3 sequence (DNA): TGTGCCAGCAGCGTAGCGGGGGGCGGCTATGGCTACACCTTC. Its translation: CASSVAGGGYGYTF.

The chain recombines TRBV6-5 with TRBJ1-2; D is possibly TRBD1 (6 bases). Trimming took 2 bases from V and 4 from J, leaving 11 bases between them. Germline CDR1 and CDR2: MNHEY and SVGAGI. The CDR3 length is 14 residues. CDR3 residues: CASSYLSRGYGYTF. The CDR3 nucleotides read TGTGCCAGCAGTTACCTCTCCAGGGGCTATGGCTACACCTTC.

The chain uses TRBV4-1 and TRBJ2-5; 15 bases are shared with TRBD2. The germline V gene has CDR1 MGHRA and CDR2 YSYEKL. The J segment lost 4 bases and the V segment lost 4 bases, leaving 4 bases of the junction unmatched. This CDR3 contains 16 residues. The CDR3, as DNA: TGCGCCAGCAGCCCGGGACTAGCGGGAGGATTAGAGACCCAGTACTTC. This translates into CASSPGLAGGLETQYF.

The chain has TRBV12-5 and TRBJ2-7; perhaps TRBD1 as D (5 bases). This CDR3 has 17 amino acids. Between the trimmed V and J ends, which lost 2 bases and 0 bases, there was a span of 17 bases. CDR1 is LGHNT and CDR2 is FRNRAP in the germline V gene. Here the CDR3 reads CASGLILGAGPSYEQYF. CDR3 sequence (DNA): TGTGCTAGTGGTTTGATTCTTGGGGCAGGTCCCTCCTACGAGCAGTACTTC.

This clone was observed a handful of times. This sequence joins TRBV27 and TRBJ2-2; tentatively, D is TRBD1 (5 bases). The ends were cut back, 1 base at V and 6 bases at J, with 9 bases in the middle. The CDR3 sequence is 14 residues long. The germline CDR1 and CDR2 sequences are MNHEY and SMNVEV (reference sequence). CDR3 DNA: TGTGCCAGCAGTTTATTTGGGGCTGCCGGGGAGCTGTTTTTT. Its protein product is CASSLFGAAGELFF.

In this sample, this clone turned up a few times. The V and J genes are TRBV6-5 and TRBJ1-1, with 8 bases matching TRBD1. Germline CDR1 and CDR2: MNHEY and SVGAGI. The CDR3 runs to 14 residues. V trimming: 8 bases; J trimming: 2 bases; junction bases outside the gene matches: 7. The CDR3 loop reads CASRPGQGNTEAFF. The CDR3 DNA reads TGTGCCAGCCGCCCCGGACAGGGAAACACTGAAGCTTTCTTT.

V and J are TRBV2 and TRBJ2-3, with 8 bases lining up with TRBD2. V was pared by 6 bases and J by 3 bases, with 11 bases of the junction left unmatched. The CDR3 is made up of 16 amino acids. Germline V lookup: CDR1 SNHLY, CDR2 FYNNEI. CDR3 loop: CASSPEREPGTDTQYF. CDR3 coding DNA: TGTGCCAGCAGCCCCGAGCGGGAGCCCGGGACAGATACGCAGTATTTT. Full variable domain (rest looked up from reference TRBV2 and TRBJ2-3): EPEVTQTPSHQVTQMGQEVILRCVPISNHLYFYWYRQILGQKVEFLVSFYNNEISEKSEIFDDQFSVERPDGSNFTLKIRSTKLEDSAMYFCASSPEREPGTDTQYFGPGTRLTVL.

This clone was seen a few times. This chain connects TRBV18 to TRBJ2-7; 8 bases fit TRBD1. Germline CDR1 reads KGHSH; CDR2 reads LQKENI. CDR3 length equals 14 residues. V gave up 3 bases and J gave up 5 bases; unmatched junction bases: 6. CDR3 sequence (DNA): TGTGCCAGCTCACCCCAGGGGGCTTACAACGAGCAGTACTTC. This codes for CASSPQGAYNEQYF.

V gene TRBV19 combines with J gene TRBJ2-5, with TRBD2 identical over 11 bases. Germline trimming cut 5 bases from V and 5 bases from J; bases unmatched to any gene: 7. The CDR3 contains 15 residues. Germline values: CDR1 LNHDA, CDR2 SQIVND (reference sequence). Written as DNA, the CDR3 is TGTGCCAGTAGTCGTAGCGGGAGGGGAGGGGAGACCCAGTACTTC. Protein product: CASSRSGRGGETQYF.

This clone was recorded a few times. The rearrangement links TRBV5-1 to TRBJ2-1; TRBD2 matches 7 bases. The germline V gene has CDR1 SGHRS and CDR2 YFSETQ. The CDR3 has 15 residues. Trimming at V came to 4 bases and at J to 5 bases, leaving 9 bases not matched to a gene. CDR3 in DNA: TGCGCCAGCAGCCCGAGCGGGACTCCGAACAATGAGCAGTTCTTC. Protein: CASSPSGTPNNEQFF.

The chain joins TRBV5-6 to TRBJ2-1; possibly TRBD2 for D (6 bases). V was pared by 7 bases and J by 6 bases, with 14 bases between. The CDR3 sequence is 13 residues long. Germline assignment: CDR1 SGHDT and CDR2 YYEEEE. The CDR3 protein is CASALEGPNEQFF. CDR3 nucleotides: TGTGCCAGCGCATTGGAGGGCCCCAATGAGCAGTTCTTC.

In DNA, the CDR3 is TGCGCCAGCAGCCAGCTCGGAGGCGGGGAGCTGTTTTTT. This sequence encodes CASSQLGGGELFF. This chain connects TRBV4-1 to TRBJ2-2; the D gene is possibly TRBD2 (5 bases). The germline V gene encodes CDR1 MGHRA and CDR2 YSYEKL. The length of the CDR3 is 13 residues. Trimming stripped 3 bases from V and 7 bases from J, with 9 bases between.

The CDR3 nucleotides read TGTGCCAGCAGTCAGACTTATCAGGGGGCTGAAGCTTTCTTT. It is translated as CASSQTYQGAEAFF. The genes are TRBV6-5 and TRBJ1-1; 7 bases align to TRBD1. Unmatched junction bases numbered 9, after V lost 5 bases and J lost 6 bases. This CDR3 is built from 14 residues. CDR1 MNHEY and CDR2 SVGAGI come from the germline V gene.

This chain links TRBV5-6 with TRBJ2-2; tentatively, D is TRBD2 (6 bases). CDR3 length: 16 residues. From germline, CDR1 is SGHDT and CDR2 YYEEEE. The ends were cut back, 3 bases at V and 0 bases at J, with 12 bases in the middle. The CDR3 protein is CASSWGTYANTGELFF. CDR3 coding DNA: TGTGCCAGCAGCTGGGGGACTTACGCGAACACCGGGGAGCTGTTTTTT.

Here the CDR3 reads CASRDLRVRGNYGYTF. The DNA of the CDR3 is TGTGCCAGCAGGGACCTCAGGGTGAGGGGGAACTATGGCTACACCTTC. The chain couples TRBV25-1 to TRBJ1-2, with D possibly being TRBD1 (6 bases). Per the germline V gene, CDR1 is MGHDK and CDR2 is SYGVNS. The CDR3 covers 16 residues. Trimming left V 6 bases short and J 2 bases short, with 19 bases between.

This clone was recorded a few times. The CDR3 bases are TGTGCCAGCAGCTCGGGGGGGATGAACACCGGGGAGCTGTTTTTT. Amino acid sequence: CASSSGGMNTGELFF. This chain connects TRBV11-2 to TRBJ2-2; 8 nucleotides agree with TRBD2. The CDR3 covers 15 residues. V shed 4 bases, J shed 1 base, and the junction held 2 bases outside the gene matches. The germline V gene encodes CDR1 SGHAT and CDR2 FQNNGV.

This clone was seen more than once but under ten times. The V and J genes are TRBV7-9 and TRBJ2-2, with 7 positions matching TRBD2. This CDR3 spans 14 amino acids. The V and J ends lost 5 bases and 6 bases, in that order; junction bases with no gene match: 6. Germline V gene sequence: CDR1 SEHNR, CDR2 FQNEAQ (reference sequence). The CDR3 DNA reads TGTGCCAGCAGCCCTGGACTAGTACCCGGGGAGCTGTTTTTT. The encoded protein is CASSPGLVPGELFF.

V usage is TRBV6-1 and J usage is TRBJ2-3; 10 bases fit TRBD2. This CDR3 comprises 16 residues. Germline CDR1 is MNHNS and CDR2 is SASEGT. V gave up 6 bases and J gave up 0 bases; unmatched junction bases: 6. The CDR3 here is CASSERLAGSTDTQYF. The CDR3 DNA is TGTGCCAGCAGCGAAAGACTAGCGGGCAGCACAGATACGCAGTATTTT.

The CDR3 region has the DNA TGTGCCAGCAGTGAGGCCGGGACTAGCGGGTTACAAGAGACCCAGTACTTC. This gives the protein CASSEAGTSGLQETQYF. The J gene is TRBJ2-5, the V gene TRBV6-1; 12 bases are shared with TRBD2. This CDR3 is 17 amino acids long. Germline V CDR1 and CDR2: MNHNS, SASEGT. The trim removed 3 bases at V and 2 bases at J, leaving 7 bases unmatched.

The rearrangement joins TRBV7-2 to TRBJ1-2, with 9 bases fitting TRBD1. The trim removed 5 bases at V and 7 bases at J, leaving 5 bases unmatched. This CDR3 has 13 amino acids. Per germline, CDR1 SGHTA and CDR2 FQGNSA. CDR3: CASSRDRAAGYTF. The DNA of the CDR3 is TGTGCCAGCAGCCGGGACAGGGCGGCTGGCTACACCTTC.

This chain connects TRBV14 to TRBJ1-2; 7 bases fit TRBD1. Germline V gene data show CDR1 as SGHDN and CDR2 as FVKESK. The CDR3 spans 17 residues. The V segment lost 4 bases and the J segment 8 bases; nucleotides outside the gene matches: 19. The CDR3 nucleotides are TGTGCCAGCAGCCCACTAAGCTTCACAGGGGAATTTCGCGGCTACACCTTC. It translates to CASSPLSFTGEFRGYTF.